These 24 T cell receptor beta chains share one sample of origin, sequenced in a study of graft-versus-host responses after intestinal transplantation. Sequencing used immunoSEQ multiplex PCR; TCRdb keeps in-frame clones, though not all of them. The sample yields roughly 120,000 clones, around 96% seen once. Their antigens remain unidentified. The sample was unstimulated CD8+ T cells sorted from spleen or lymph node cells, taken before intestinal transplant. These receptors were obtained from a human donor who received an intestinal transplant.

The genes are TRBV11-1 and TRBJ2-5, with TRBD2 matching over 7 bases. TRBJ2-7 explains the end of the DNA better; the J call may be wrong. CDR1 SGHAT and CDR2 FQDESV come from the germline V gene (reference sequence). This CDR3 region has 16 residues. CDR3 nucleotides: TGTGCCAGCAGCCCGGCCGTAGGCCGGGGGGCCTACGAGCAGTACTTC. Encoded protein: CASSPAVGRGAYEQYF.

V gene TRBV21-1 combines with J gene TRBJ1-2. TRBV21-1 corresponds to a pseudogene. This CDR3 is built from 15 residues. The CDR3 loop reads CASSSSRPHYYGYTF. CDR3 nucleotide sequence: TGTGCCAGCAGCAGTAGTCGCCCCCATTACTATGGCTACACCTTC.

The CDR3 here is CASSLAGQATDTQYF. In nucleotides, the CDR3 is TGTGCCAGCAGCTTGGCCGGACAGGCCACAGATACGCAGTATTTT. This chain connects TRBV5-8 to TRBJ2-3; 7 bases line up with TRBD1. There are 15 residues in the CDR3. CDR1 is SGHTS and CDR2 is YDEGEE in the germline V gene. Germline trimming cut 0 bases from V and 2 bases from J; bases unmatched to any gene: 3.

This rearrangement joins TRBV27 to TRBJ2-5; no clear D gene. CDR3 length equals 11 residues. V dropped 3 bases and J dropped 2 bases, with 1 base sitting between them. CDR1 and CDR2 (germline): MNHEY, SMNVEV (reference sequence). The CDR3 DNA follows: TGTGCCAGCAGTTTTCAAGAGACCCAGTACTTC. As protein: CASSFQETQYF.

This chain's CDR3 is CASSYGSGYEQYF. The CDR3, as DNA: TGTGCCAGCAGTTACGGTTCCGGGTACGAGCAGTACTTC. The chain employs TRBV6-5 and TRBJ2-7; D is ambiguous. Trimming removed 2 bases at V and 4 bases at J, with 9 bases between. The CDR3 is made up of 13 amino acids. Germline V gene sequence: CDR1 MNHEY, CDR2 SVGAGI.

The V gene is TRBV9, the J gene TRBJ2-3; 8 bases are shared with TRBD1. Trimming cost V 3 bases and J 2 bases; bases outside gene matches: 2. Germline V gene lookup returns CDR1 SGDLS and CDR2 YYNGEE. This CDR3 region has 14 residues. The CDR3 DNA follows: TGTGCCAGCAGCGGGGACAGGCCCACAGATACGCAGTATTTT. As protein: CASSGDRPTDTQYF. Full variable domain (outside the CDR3, taken from reference TRBV9 and TRBJ2-3): DSGVTQTPKHLITATGQRVTLRCSPRSGDLSVYWYQQSLDQGLQFLIQYYNGEERAKGNILERFSAQQFPDLHSELNLSSLELGDSALYFCASSGDRPTDTQYFGPGTRLTVL.

The chain recombines TRBV28 with TRBJ2-7; D may be TRBD1 (8 bases). V was trimmed by 3 bases and J by 12 bases, leaving 21 bases between them. Per germline, CDR1 MDHEN and CDR2 SYDVKM. The CDR3 totals 14 residues. The CDR3 loop is CASSLTGEGLQRYF. The CDR3 coding sequence is TGTGCCAGCAGTTTGACAGGGGAGGGTTTGCAGCGGTACTTC.

This chain links TRBV7-9 with TRBJ2-5; 7 bases fit TRBD2. Germline loops: CDR1 SEHNR, CDR2 FQNEAQ (reference sequence). The junction had 4 bases not matched to a gene; V was cut back by 2 bases and J by 1 base. This CDR3 comprises 15 residues. The CDR3: CASSLFGGSQETQYF. The CDR3 DNA reads TGTGCCAGCAGCTTATTCGGGGGGAGCCAAGAGACCCAGTACTTC.

The gene calls are TRBV7-2 and TRBJ2-5; D possibly matches TRBD1 or TRBD2 (6 bases each). TRBJ2-7 matches the DNA end more closely, so the J call is doubtful. Germline CDR1 and CDR2: SGHTA and FQGNSA. This CDR3 contains 15 residues. In DNA, the CDR3 is TGTGCCAGCAGCTTACGTTCGGGGGCAACCTACGAGCAGTACTTC. Translation gives CASSLRSGATYEQYF.

The chain recombines TRBV5-4 with TRBJ2-3; 8 nucleotides agree with TRBD1. The germline gives CDR1 SGHNT, CDR2 YYREEE (reference sequence). The trim removed 4 bases at V and 6 bases at J, leaving 7 bases unmatched. The CDR3 contains 14 residues. The DNA for the CDR3 is TGTGCCAGCAGCACCACAGGGGGGACTGATACGCAGTATTTT. It yields the protein CASSTTGGTDTQYF.

This clone occurred once. The gene calls are TRBV11-2 and TRBJ2-7; weak D call: TRBD1 (6 bases). Per the germline V gene, CDR1 is SGHAT and CDR2 is FQNNGV. Between the trimmed V and J ends, which lost 5 bases and 4 bases, there was a span of 15 bases. This CDR3 spans 14 amino acids. The CDR3 DNA is TGTGCCAGCAGCAACTTCGACAGGCCATACGAGCAGTACTTC. Its translation: CASSNFDRPYEQYF.

The gene calls are TRBV15 and TRBJ2-1; 9 nucleotides match TRBD2. This CDR3 spans 15 amino acids. Germline V gene lookup returns CDR1 LNHNV and CDR2 YYDKDF (reference sequence). V was pared by 0 bases and J by 7 bases, with 4 bases of the junction left unmatched. CDR3 coding DNA: TGTGCCACCAGCAGAGAGGGTAGCGGGAGTAATGAGCAGTTCTTC. This sequence encodes CATSREGSGSNEQFF.

This clone is categorized as medium-sized. The V gene is TRBV7-9, the J gene TRBJ2-7; 7 positions match TRBD1. The CDR3 has 14 amino acids. Germline values: CDR1 SEHNR, CDR2 FQNEAQ (reference sequence). The V segment lost 8 bases and the J segment 3 bases; nucleotides outside the gene matches: 10. The CDR3 DNA sequence: TGTGCCAGCGTCGAGGGGGCCGTTAACTACGAGCAGTACTTC. The encoded protein is CASVEGAVNYEQYF.

The V gene is TRBV2, the J gene TRBJ2-7, with a tentative D call TRBD2 (7 bases). This CDR3 has 15 residues. Germline-derived CDR1 and CDR2 are SNHLY and FYNNEI. Trimming left V 6 bases short and J 2 bases short, with 17 bases between. The CDR3 coding sequence is TGTGCCAGCAGCGGCAGGGAGGGGGGTGCCTACGAGCAGTACTTC. It translates to CASSGREGGAYEQYF.

The chain combines TRBV4-1 with TRBJ1-1, with D perhaps matching TRBD1 (5 bases). The CDR3 spans 15 residues. Trimming pared 2 bases from V and 4 bases from J, leaving 14 bases between. Germline V CDR1 and CDR2: MGHRA, YSYEKL. CDR3 nucleotide sequence: TGCGCCAGCAGCCAAACCACAGGAATGAGCACTGAAGCTTTCTTT. Translation gives CASSQTTGMSTEAFF.

This chain links TRBV9 with TRBJ2-1; D is unclear. Germline-derived CDR1 and CDR2 are SGDLS and YYNGEE. The CDR3 is 15 residues long. Between the trimmed V and J ends, which lost 0 bases and 7 bases, there was a span of 14 bases. CDR3 in DNA: TGTGCCAGCAGCGTAGTGGCAGGCTATGATAATGAGCAGTTCTTC. It encodes CASSVVAGYDNEQFF.

The rearrangement uses TRBV6-1 and TRBJ2-2; 15 bases fit TRBD2. The CDR3 is 17 residues long. With V trimmed by 3 bases and J by 7 bases, 6 bases remained unmatched. Looked up from germline, CDR1 is MNHNS and CDR2 is SASEGT. In DNA form, the CDR3 reads TGTGCCAGCAGTGATTACGGACTAGCGGGAGGGTTCGGGGAGCTGTTTTTT. Translated: CASSDYGLAGGFGELFF.

V is TRBV27 and J is TRBJ2-6; TRBD1 aligns across 9 bases. This CDR3 region has 18 residues. Germline trimming cut 9 bases from V and 0 bases from J; bases unmatched to any gene: 12. Germline V gene lookup returns CDR1 MNHEY and CDR2 SMNVEV (reference sequence). CDR3 coding DNA: TGTGCCAGTAGCCATTACGGGACAGGGAACTCTGGGGCCAACGTCCTGACTTTC. As protein: CASSHYGTGNSGANVLTF.

The rearrangement joins TRBV5-1 to TRBJ1-5, with D unclear. In germline, CDR1 is SGHRS, CDR2 YFSETQ. The CDR3 totals 13 residues. Deletions cut 4 bases from V and 0 bases from J, with 5 bases between. In DNA, the CDR3 is TGCGCCAGCAGCGCTAATAGCAATCAGCCCCAGCATTTT. Amino acids: CASSANSNQPQHF.

In this sample, this clone turned up once. The chain has TRBV27 and TRBJ2-5, with 12 nucleotides matching TRBD2. This CDR3 region has 18 residues. Germline V CDR1 and CDR2: MNHEY, SMNVEV (reference sequence). With 6 bases clipped from V and 4 bases from J, the junction kept 15 bases outside the gene matches. This CDR3 reads CASSLLAGGFSDPETQYF. The CDR3 bases are TGTGCCAGCAGCCTACTAGCGGGAGGATTTTCCGACCCAGAGACCCAGTACTTC.

The chain carries TRBV6-6 and TRBJ1-5; perhaps TRBD1 as D (6 bases). The CDR3 is made up of 11 amino acids. Germline CDR1 reads MNHNY; CDR2 reads SVGAGI (reference sequence). Here the CDR3 DNA reads TGTGGGGGGCAGCACCAACAGCCCCAGCATTTT. Protein sequence: CGGQHQQPQHF.

Details on this clone: Other DNA sequences in this sample translate to the same CDR3. The chain is built from TRBV4-2 and TRBJ2-7, with a tentative D call TRBD1 (6 bases). CDR3 length: 15 amino acids. Trimming removed 0 bases at V and 2 bases at J, with 11 bases between. Germline-derived CDR1 and CDR2 are LGHNA and YNFKEQ. The CDR3 is CASSQEGQGTYEQYF. CDR3 DNA: TGTGCCAGCAGCCAAGAAGGTCAGGGGACCTACGAGCAGTACTTC.

The chain couples TRBV5-8 to TRBJ2-3; possibly TRBD2 for D (5 bases). The CDR3 runs to 12 residues. Germline-derived CDR1 and CDR2 are SGHTS and YDEGEE. V lost 3 bases to trimming and J lost 5 bases, with 7 bases between them. The CDR3 protein is CASSSGLDTQYF. In DNA, the CDR3 is TGTGCCAGCAGCTCCGGACTAGATACGCAGTATTTT.

This rearrangement joins TRBV6-1 to TRBJ2-5; 8 nucleotides match TRBD1. Germline CDR1 reads MNHNS; CDR2 reads SASEGT. The length of the CDR3 is 15 residues. V was pared by 5 bases and J by 2 bases, with 7 bases of the junction left unmatched. Here the CDR3 reads CASSPTGGRQETQYF. The CDR3 DNA reads TGTGCCAGCAGTCCAACAGGGGGACGGCAAGAGACCCAGTACTTC.